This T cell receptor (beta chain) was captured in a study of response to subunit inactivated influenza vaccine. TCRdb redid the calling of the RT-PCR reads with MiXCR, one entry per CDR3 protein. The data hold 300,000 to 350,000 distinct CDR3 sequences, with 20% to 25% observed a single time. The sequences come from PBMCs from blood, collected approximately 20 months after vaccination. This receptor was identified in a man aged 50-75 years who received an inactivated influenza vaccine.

The CDR3 DNA follows: TGCAGTGCGTCCGGGACTACTAGCTCCTACGAGCAGTACTTC. It codes for CSASGTTSSYEQYF. The chain links TRBV20-1 to TRBJ2-7, with 7 bases lining up with TRBD2. V trimming: 6 bases; J trimming: 0 bases; junction bases outside the gene matches: 8. From germline, CDR1 is DFQATT and CDR2 SNEGSKA (reference sequence). This CDR3 comprises 14 residues.